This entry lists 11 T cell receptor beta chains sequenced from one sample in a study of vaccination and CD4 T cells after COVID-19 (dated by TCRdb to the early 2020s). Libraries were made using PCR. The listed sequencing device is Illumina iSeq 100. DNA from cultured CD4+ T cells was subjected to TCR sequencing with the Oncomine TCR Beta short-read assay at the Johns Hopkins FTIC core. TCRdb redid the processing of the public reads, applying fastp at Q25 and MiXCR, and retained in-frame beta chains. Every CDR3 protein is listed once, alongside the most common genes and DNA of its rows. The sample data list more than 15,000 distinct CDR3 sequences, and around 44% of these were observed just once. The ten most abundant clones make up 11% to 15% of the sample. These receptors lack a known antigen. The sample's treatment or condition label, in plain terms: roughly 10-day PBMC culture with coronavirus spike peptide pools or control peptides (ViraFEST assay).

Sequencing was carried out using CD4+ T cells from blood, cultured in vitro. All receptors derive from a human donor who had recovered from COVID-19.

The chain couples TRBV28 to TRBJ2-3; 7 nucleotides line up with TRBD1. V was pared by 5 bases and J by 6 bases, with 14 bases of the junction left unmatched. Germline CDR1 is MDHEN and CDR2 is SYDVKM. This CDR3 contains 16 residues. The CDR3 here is CASSPPDRIPIDTQYF. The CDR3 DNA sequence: TGTGCCAGCAGTCCTCCGGACAGGATCCCCATCGATACGCAGTATTTT. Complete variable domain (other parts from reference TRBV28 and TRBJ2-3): DVKVTQSSRYLVKRTGEKVFLECVQDMDHENMFWYRQDPGLGLRLIYFSYDVKMKEKGDIPEGYSVSREKKERFSLILESASTNQTSMYLCASSPPDRIPIDTQYFGPGTRLTVL.

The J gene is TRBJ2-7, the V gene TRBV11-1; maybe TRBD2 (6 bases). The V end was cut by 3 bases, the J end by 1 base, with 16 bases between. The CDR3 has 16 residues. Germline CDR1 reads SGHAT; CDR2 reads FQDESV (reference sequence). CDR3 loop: CASSLYPGRGSYEQYF. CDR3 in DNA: TGTGCCAGCAGCTTGTATCCAGGGCGGGGATCCTACGAGCAGTACTTC.

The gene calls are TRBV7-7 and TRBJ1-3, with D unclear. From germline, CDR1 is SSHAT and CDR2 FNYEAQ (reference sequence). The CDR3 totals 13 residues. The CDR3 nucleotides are TGTGCTACATCCCAGGACTGGGAAAACACCATATATTTT. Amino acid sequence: CATSQDWENTIYF.

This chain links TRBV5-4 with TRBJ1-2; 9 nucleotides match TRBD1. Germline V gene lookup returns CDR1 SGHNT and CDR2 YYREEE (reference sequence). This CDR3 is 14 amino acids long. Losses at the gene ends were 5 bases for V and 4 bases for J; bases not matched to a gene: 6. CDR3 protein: CASSQTGGIYGYTF. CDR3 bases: TGTGCCAGCAGTCAAACAGGGGGCATCTATGGCTACACCTTC.

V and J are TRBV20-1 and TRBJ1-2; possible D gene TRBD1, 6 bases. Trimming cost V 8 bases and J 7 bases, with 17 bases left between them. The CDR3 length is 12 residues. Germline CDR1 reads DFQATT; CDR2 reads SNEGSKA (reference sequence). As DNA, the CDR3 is TGCAGTCATTGGTCGGGGGCCCGTGGCTACACCTTC. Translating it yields CSHWSGARGYTF.

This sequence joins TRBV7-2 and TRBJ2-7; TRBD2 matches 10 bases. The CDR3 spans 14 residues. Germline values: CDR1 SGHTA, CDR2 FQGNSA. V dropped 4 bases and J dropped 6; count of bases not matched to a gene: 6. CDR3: CASSSLRTSGEQYF. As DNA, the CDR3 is TGTGCCAGCAGCTCACTCCGGACTAGCGGCGAGCAGTACTTC.

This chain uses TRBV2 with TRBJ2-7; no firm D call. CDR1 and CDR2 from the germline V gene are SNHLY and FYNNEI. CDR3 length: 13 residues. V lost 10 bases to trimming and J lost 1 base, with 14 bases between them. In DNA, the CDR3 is TGTGCCACCAAACCGGACCGTTCCTACGAGCAGTACTTC. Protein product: CATKPDRSYEQYF.

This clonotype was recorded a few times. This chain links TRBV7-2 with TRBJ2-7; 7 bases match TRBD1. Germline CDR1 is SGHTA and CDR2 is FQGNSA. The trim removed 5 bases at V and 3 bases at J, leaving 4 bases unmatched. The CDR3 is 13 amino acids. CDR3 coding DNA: TGTGCCAGCAGCGCCGCAGGGGGCTACGAGCAGTACTTC. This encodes CASSAAGGYEQYF.

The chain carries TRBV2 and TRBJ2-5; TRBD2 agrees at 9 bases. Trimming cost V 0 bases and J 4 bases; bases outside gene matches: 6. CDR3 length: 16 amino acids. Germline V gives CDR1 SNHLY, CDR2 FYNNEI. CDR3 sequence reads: CASSEAQTGLAETQYF. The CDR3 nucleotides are TGTGCCAGCAGTGAAGCGCAAACGGGACTAGCAGAGACCCAGTACTTC. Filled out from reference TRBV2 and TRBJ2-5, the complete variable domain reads EPEVTQTPSHQVTQMGQEVILRCVPISNHLYFYWYRQILGQKVEFLVSFYNNEISEKSEIFDDQFSVERPDGSNFTLKIRSTKLEDSAMYFCASSEAQTGLAETQYFGPGTRLLVL.

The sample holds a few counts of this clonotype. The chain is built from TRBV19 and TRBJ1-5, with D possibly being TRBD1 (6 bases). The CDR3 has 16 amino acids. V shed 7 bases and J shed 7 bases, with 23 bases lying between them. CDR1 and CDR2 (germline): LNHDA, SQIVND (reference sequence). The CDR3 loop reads CASTWGTYREGQPQHF. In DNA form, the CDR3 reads TGTGCCAGTACTTGGGGGACCTACAGGGAGGGCCAGCCCCAGCATTTT.

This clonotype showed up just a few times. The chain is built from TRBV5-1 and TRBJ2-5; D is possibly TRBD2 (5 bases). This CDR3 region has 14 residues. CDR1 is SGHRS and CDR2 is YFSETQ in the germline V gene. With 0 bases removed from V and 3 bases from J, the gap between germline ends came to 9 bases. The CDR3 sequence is CASSLAREKETQYF. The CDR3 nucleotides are TGCGCCAGCAGCTTGGCGAGGGAGAAAGAGACCCAGTACTTC.